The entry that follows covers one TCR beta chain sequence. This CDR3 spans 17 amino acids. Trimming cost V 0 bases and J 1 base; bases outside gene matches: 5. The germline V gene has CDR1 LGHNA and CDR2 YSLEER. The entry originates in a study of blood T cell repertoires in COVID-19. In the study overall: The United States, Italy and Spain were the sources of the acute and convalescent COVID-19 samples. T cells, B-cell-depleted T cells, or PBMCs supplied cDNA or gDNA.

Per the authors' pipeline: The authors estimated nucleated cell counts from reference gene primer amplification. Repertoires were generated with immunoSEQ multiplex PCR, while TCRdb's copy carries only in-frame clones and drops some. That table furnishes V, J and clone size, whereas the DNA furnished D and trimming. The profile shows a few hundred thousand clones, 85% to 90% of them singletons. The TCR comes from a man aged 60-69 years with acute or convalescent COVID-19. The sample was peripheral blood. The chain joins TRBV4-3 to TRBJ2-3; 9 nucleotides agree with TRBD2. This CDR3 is CASSQEGLAGRTDTQYF. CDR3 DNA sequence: TGCGCCAGCAGCCAAGAAGGTCTAGCGGGACGCACAGATACGCAGTATTTT.